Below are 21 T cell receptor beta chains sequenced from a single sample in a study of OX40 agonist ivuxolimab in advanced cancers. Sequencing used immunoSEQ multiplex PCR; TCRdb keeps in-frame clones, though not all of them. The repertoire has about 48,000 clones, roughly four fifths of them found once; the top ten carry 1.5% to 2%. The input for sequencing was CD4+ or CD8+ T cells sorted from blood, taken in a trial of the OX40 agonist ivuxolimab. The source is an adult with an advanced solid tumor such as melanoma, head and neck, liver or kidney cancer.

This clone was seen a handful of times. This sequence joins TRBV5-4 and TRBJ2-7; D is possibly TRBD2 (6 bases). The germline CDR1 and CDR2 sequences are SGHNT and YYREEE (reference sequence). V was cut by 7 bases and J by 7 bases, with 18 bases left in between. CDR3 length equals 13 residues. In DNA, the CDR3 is TGTGCCAGCTGGAGGGCTGCTACGGGGGAGCAGTACTTC. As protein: CASWRAATGEQYF.

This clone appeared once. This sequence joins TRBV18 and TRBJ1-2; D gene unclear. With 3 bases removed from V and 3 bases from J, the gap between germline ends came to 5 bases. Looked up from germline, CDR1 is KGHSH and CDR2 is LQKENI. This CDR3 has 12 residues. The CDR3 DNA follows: TGTGCCAGCTCACCCACGGACTATGGCTACACCTTC. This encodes CASSPTDYGYTF.

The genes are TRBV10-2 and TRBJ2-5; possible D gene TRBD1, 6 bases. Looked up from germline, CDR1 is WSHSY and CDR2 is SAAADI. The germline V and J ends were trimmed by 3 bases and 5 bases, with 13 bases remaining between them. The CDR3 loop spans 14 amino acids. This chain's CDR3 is CASSDQGGRETQYF. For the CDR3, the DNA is TGCGCCAGCAGTGACCAAGGGGGTCGTGAGACCCAGTACTTC.

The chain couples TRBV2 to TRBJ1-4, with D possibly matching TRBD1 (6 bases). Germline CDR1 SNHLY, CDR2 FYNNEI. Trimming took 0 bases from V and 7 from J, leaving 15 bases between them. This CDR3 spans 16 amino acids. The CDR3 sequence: CASSEALGGGGEKLFF. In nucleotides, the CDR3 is TGTGCCAGCAGTGAAGCGCTTGGAGGGGGTGGTGAAAAACTGTTTTTT.

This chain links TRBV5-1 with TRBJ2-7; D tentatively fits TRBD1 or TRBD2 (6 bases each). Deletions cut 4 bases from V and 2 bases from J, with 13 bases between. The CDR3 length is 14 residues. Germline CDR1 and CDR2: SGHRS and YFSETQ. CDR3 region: CASSTEGVTYEQYF. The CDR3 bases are TGCGCCAGCAGCACGGAGGGGGTTACCTACGAGCAGTACTTC.

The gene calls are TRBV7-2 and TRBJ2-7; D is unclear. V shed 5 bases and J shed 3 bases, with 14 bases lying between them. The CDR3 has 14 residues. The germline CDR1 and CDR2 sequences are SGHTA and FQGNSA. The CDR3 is CASSPSVQNYEQYF. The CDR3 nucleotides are TGTGCCAGCAGCCCTAGTGTACAGAACTACGAGCAGTACTTC.

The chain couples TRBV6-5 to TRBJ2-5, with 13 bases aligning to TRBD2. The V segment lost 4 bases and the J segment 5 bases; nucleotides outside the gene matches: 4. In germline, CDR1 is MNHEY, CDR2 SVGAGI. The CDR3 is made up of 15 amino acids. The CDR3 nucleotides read TGTGCCAGCAGTTCCGGACTAGCGGGGGCGGAGACCCAGTACTTC. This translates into CASSSGLAGAETQYF.

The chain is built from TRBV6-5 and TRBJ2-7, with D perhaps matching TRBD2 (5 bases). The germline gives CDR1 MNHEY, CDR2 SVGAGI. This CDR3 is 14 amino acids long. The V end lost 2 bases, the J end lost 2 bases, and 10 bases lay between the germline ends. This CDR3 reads CASSYREYPYEQYF. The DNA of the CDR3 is TGTGCCAGCAGTTACAGGGAGTACCCCTACGAGCAGTACTTC.

In DNA, the CDR3 is TGTGCCTGGAGTGTACTACTAGCGGGGGCCTTCAGCACAGATACGCAGTATTTT. Its protein is CAWSVLLAGAFSTDTQYF. The J gene is TRBJ2-3, the V gene TRBV30, with TRBD2 matching 11 bases. CDR3 size: 18 residues. V was clipped by 0 bases and J by 0 bases; unmatched bases: 8. CDR1 is GTSNPN, CDR2 SVGIG, per germline (reference sequence).

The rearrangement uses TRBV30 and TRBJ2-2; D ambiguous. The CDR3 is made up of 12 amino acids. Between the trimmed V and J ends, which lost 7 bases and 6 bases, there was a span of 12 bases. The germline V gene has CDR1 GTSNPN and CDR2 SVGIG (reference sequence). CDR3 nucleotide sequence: TGTGCCTCCAAGGATGCGGCCGGGGAGCTGTTTTTT. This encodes CASKDAAGELFF.

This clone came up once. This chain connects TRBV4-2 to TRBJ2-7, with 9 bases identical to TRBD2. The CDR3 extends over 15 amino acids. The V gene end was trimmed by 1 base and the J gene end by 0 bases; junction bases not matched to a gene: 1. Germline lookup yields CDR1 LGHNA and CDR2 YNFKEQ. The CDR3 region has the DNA TGTGCCAGCAGCCAAGCTAGCGGGGCCTCCTACGAGCAGTACTTC. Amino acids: CASSQASGASYEQYF.

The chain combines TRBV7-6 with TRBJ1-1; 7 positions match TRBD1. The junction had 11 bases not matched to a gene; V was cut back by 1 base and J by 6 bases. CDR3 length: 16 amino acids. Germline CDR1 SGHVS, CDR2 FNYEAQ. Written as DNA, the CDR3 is TGTGCCAGCAGCTTAGTACAGGGGAAGGTAATCGCTGAAGCTTTCTTT. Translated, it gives CASSLVQGKVIAEAFF.

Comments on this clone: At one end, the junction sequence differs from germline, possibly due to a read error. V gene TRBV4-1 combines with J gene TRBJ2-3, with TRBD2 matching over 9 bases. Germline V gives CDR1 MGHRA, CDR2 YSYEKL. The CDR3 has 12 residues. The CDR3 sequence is CASSQGIAGAFF. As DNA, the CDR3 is TGCGCCAGCAGCCAAGGTATAGCGGGGGCGTTTTTT.

The DNA of the CDR3 is TGCGCCAGCAGCTTTTTCTCTACGGGGAACACTGAAGCTTTCTTT. Protein sequence: CASSFFSTGNTEAFF. The V and J genes are TRBV5-1 and TRBJ1-1, with unresolved D. Deletions cut 2 bases from V and 1 base from J, with 12 bases between. Per the germline V gene, CDR1 is SGHRS and CDR2 is YFSETQ. There are 15 residues in the CDR3.

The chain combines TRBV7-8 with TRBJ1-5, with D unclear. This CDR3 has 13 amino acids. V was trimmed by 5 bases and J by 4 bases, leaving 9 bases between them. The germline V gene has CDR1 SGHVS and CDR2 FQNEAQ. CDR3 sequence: CASSIDGNQPQHF. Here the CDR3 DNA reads TGTGCCAGCAGCATCGACGGTAATCAGCCCCAGCATTTT.

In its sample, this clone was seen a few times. CDR3 amino acids: CASSPTALGGYTF. The CDR3 coding sequence is TGTGCCAGCAGCCCCACCGCCCTGGGAGGCTACACCTTC. The chain joins TRBV2 to TRBJ1-2; no clear D gene. This CDR3 is 13 amino acids long. Germline V gene lookup returns CDR1 SNHLY and CDR2 FYNNEI. The germline V and J ends were trimmed by 6 bases and 8 bases, with 16 bases remaining between them.

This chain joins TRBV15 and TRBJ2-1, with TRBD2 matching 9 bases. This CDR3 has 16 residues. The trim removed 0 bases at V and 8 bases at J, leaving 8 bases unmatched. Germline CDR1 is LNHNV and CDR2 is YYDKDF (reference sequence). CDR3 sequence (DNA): TGTGCCACCAGCAGAGATCGAGCGGGGGGTATGGATGAGCAGTTCTTC. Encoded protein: CATSRDRAGGMDEQFF.

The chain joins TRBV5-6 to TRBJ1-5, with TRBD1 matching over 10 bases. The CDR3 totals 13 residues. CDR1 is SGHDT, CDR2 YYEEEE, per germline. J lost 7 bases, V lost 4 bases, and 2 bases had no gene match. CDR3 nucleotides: TGTGCCAGCAGCCGGGACAGGGGCCAGCCCCAGCATTTT. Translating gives CASSRDRGQPQHF.

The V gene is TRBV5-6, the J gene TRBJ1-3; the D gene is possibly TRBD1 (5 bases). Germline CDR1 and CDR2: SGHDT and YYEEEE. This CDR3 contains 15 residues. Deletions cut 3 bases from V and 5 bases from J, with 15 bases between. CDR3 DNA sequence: TGTGCCAGCAGCTCTCCCTGGGACGGGCGAAACACCATATATTTT. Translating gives CASSSPWDGRNTIYF.

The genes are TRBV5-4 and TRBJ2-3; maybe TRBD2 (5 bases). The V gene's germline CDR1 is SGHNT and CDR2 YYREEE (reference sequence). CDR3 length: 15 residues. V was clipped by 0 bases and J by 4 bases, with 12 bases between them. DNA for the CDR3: TGTGCCAGCAGCTTGGACGCGAGCGGCGCAGATACGCAGTATTTT. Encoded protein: CASSLDASGADTQYF.

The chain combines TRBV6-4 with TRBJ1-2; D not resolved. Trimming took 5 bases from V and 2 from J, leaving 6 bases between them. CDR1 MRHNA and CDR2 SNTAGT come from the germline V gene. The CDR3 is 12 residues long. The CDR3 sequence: CASSLRNYGYTF. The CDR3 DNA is TGTGCCAGCAGTTTGAGGAACTATGGCTACACCTTC.